Each of the 17 T cell receptor beta chains below was sequenced from the same sample in a study of long-term antiretroviral therapy in people with HIV. Running of the v3.0 immunoSEQ assay took place at survey level. Clones were read by immunoSEQ multiplex PCR, and TCRdb kept only the in-frame ones, dropping some. The sample contains about 39,000 clones, 75% to 90% of which appear only once. Material: unsorted PBMCs, obtained just before starting antiretroviral therapy. These receptors were collected from a woman aged 18-35 years with HIV.

This clone was observed a handful of times. V gene TRBV7-8 combines with J gene TRBJ2-1; 7 bases are shared with TRBD2. V lost 3 bases and J lost 7; bases outside the gene matches: 6. Looked up from germline, CDR1 is SGHVS and CDR2 is FQNEAQ. This CDR3 contains 14 residues. The CDR3 DNA reads TGTGCCAGCAGCTTGAGCGGGATGGGGAATGAGCAGTTCTTC. It translates to CASSLSGMGNEQFF.

The chain uses TRBV29-1 and TRBJ2-7; 10 positions match TRBD1. This CDR3 is 13 amino acids long. Trimming cost V 6 bases and J 4 bases; bases outside gene matches: 6. Germline V gene lookup returns CDR1 SQVTM and CDR2 ANQGSEA. CDR3 amino acids: CSVRWTGGYEQYF. The CDR3, as DNA: TGCAGCGTCAGATGGACAGGGGGTTACGAGCAGTACTTC.

The V call is TRBV7-2, the J call TRBJ2-1; D may be TRBD2 (5 bases). V was cut by 3 bases and J by 7 bases, with 22 bases left in between. CDR3 length: 17 residues. The germline CDR1 and CDR2 sequences are SGHTA and FQGNSA. The CDR3 is CASSFSSVKGPGNEQFF. The CDR3 nucleotides are TGTGCCAGCAGCTTCTCATCTGTCAAGGGTCCGGGGAATGAGCAGTTCTTC.

This chain connects TRBV28 to TRBJ2-1; maybe TRBD2 (6 bases). CDR3 size: 17 residues. V was clipped by 3 bases and J by 3 bases, with 18 bases between them. Looked up from germline, CDR1 is MDHEN and CDR2 is SYDVKM. The chain's CDR3 is CASSLTRFSGLYNEQFF. The CDR3 DNA reads TGTGCCAGCAGTTTGACCCGCTTCTCGGGACTCTACAATGAGCAGTTCTTC.

The chain links TRBV6-4 to TRBJ1-1; TRBD1 might be the D (5 bases). With 0 bases removed from V and 4 bases from J, the gap between germline ends came to 9 bases. Germline lookup yields CDR1 MRHNA and CDR2 SNTAGT. The CDR3 extends over 14 amino acids. The CDR3 DNA follows: TGTGCCAGCAGTGACTCGTCAAGGGGCACTGAAGCTTTCTTT. This codes for CASSDSSRGTEAFF.

The chain uses TRBV27 and TRBJ1-5; D not resolved. CDR3 length: 15 amino acids. The germline V gene has CDR1 MNHEY and CDR2 SMNVEV (reference sequence). The V end was cut by 0 bases, the J end by 0 bases, with 6 bases between. The CDR3 nucleotides read TGTGCCAGCAGTTTATCTCAACTTAGCAATCAGCCCCAGCATTTT. Residues: CASSLSQLSNQPQHF.

CDR3 in DNA: TGTGCCAGCAGTTTCTTTGACGGAGAAGCTTTCTTT. Encoded protein: CASSFFDGEAFF. The chain carries TRBV27 and TRBJ1-1; the D is unclear. Looked up from germline, CDR1 is MNHEY and CDR2 is SMNVEV (reference sequence). Deletions cut 3 bases from V and 8 bases from J, with 10 bases between. This CDR3 is 12 amino acids long.

The chain combines TRBV28 with TRBJ2-7; 9 bases align to TRBD1. With V trimmed by 7 bases and J by 3 bases, 10 bases remained unmatched. The CDR3 consists of 15 residues. Per germline, CDR1 MDHEN and CDR2 SYDVKM. CDR3 DNA sequence: TGTGCCAGCAATCCGAGAGGGACAGGGCACTACGAGCAGTACTTC. This codes for CASNPRGTGHYEQYF.

The count of this clone is one. J is TRBJ1-2 and V is TRBV9, with D unclear. The CDR3 sequence is 13 residues long. Per the germline V gene, CDR1 is SGDLS and CDR2 is YYNGEE. Trimming removed 3 bases at V and 1 base at J, with 7 bases between. CDR3 residues: CASSDGINYGYTF. The CDR3 coding sequence is TGTGCCAGCAGCGACGGGATTAACTATGGCTACACCTTC.

This clone was found once. The V call is TRBV7-2, the J call TRBJ2-2; D is undetermined. The length of the CDR3 is 12 residues. The V gene's germline CDR1 is SGHTA and CDR2 FQGNSA. V was pared by 1 base and J by 5 bases, with 2 bases between. The CDR3 here is CASSLVTGELFF. The CDR3 DNA sequence: TGTGCCAGCAGCTTAGTAACCGGGGAGCTGTTTTTT.

This clone has just a few counts. The chain links TRBV19 to TRBJ1-2, with 7 bases matching TRBD1. The germline gives CDR1 LNHDA, CDR2 SQIVND (reference sequence). The CDR3 extends over 15 amino acids. Trimming took 6 bases from V and 6 from J; bases not matched to a gene: 13. The DNA for the CDR3 is TGTGCCAGTAGAGATGGGAAGGGGGCTTACGATGGCTACACCTTC. Translating it yields CASRDGKGAYDGYTF.

The chain couples TRBV7-2 to TRBJ1-5; D is possibly TRBD1 (5 bases). Trimming removed 4 bases at V and 0 bases at J, with 7 bases between. The CDR3 consists of 14 residues. Germline V CDR1 and CDR2: SGHTA, FQGNSA. DNA for the CDR3: TGTGCCAGCAGCTCAGGGATTAGCAATCAGCCCCAGCATTTT. The encoded protein is CASSSGISNQPQHF.

This clone has just a few counts. V gene TRBV28 combines with J gene TRBJ2-2; D is ambiguous. V dropped 7 bases and J dropped 5 bases, with 8 bases sitting between them. Germline CDR1 MDHEN, CDR2 SYDVKM. This CDR3 contains 12 residues. In DNA form, the CDR3 reads TGTGCCAGCAAAACGCTTACCGGGGAGCTGTTTTTT. Encoded protein: CASKTLTGELFF.

This clone has more than one count but fewer than ten. The rearrangement joins TRBV28 to TRBJ2-7; TRBD2 aligns across 7 bases. V gave up 5 bases and J gave up 0 bases; unmatched junction bases: 1. This CDR3 region has 13 residues. The germline V gene encodes CDR1 MDHEN and CDR2 SYDVKM. The CDR3 here is CASSPGGSYEQYF. CDR3 nucleotide sequence: TGTGCCAGCAGTCCGGGAGGCTCCTACGAGCAGTACTTC.

The rearrangement joins TRBV27 to TRBJ1-5; 9 bases are shared with TRBD1. Trimming took 2 bases from V and 3 from J; bases not matched to a gene: 2. CDR3 length: 15 amino acids. Germline lookup yields CDR1 MNHEY and CDR2 SMNVEV (reference sequence). The CDR3 bases are TGTGCCAGCAGTTTAAGACAGGGGGTCAATCAGCCCCAGCATTTT. Encoded protein: CASSLRQGVNQPQHF.

The V gene is TRBV4-3, the J gene TRBJ2-1; D is perhaps TRBD1 or TRBD2 (5 bases each). CDR1 is LGHNA and CDR2 is YSLEER in the germline V gene. The CDR3 runs 18 residues. The ends were cut back, 4 bases at V and 8 bases at J, with 27 bases in the middle. CDR3 residues: CASSPGHEPGPRLDEQFF. CDR3 sequence (DNA): TGCGCCAGCAGCCCTGGACACGAGCCGGGACCCCGACTGGATGAGCAGTTCTTC.

This chain connects TRBV4-1 to TRBJ2-7; D is possibly TRBD1 or TRBD2 (5 bases each). The CDR3 extends over 15 amino acids. Germline V gene lookup returns CDR1 MGHRA and CDR2 YSYEKL. Trimming took off 1 base at V and 7 bases at J, with 17 bases between the two ends. The CDR3 reads CASSQGPGARREQYF. The CDR3 DNA is TGCGCCAGCAGCCAAGGGCCTGGGGCGCGGAGGGAGCAGTACTTC.